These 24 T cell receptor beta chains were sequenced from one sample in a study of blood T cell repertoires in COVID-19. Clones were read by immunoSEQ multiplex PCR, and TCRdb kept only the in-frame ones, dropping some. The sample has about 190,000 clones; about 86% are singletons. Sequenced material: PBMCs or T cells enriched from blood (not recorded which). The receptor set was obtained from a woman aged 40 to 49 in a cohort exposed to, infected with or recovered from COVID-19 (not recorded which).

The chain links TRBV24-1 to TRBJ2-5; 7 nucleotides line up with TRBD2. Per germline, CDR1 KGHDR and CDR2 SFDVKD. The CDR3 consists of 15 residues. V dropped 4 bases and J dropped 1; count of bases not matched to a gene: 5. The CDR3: CATSEGGGGQETQYF. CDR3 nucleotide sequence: TGTGCCACCAGTGAAGGCGGGGGTGGCCAAGAGACCCAGTACTTC.

For the CDR3, the DNA is TGCGCCAGCAGCTTGGGGGGGCAAAATTGGGAGCAGTACTTC. It codes for CASSLGGQNWEQYF. This chain connects TRBV5-1 to TRBJ2-7; a possible D gene is TRBD1 (6 bases). The CDR3 is 14 amino acids. Trimming removed 0 bases from V and 7 bases from J, with 14 bases in between. Germline values: CDR1 SGHRS, CDR2 YFSETQ. The entire variable domain, with the rest obtained from reference TRBV5-1 and TRBJ2-7, is as follows: KAGVTQTPRYLIKTRGQQVTLSCSPISGHRSVSWYQQTPGQGLQFLFEYFSETQRNKGNFPGRFSGRQFSNSRSEMNVSTLELGDSALYLCASSLGGQNWEQYFGPGTRLTVT.

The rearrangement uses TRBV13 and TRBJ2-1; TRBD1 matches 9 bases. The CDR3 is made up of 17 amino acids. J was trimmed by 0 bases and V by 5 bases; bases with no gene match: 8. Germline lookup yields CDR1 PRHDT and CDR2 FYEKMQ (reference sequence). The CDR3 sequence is CASSPDRGEGSYNEQFF. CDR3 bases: TGTGCCAGCAGCCCCGACAGGGGGGAAGGCTCCTACAATGAGCAGTTCTTC.

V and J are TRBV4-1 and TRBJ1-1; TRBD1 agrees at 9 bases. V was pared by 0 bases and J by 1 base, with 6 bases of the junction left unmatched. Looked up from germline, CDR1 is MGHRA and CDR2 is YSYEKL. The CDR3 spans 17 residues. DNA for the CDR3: TGCGCCAGCAGCCAAGACGGAACAGGGGGCCGGAACACTGAAGCTTTCTTT. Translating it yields CASSQDGTGGRNTEAFF.

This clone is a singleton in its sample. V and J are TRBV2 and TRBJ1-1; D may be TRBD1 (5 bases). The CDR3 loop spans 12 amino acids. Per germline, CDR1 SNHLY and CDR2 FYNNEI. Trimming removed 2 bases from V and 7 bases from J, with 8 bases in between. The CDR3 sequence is CASSEFGGEAFF. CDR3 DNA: TGTGCCAGCAGTGAATTCGGGGGTGAAGCTTTCTTT.

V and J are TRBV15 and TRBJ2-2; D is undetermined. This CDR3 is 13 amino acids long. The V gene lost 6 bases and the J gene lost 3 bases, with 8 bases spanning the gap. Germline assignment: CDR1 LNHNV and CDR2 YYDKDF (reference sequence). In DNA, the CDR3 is TGTGCCACCAGTGAGGATTACACCGGGGAGCTGTTTTTT. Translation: CATSEDYTGELFF.

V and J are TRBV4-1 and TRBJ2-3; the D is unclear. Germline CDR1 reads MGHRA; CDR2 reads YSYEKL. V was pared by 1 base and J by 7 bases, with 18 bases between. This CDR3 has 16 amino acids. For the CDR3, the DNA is TGCGCCAGCAGCCAAGGCCAGCCCTCGACACCCTATACGCAGTATTTT. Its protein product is CASSQGQPSTPYTQYF.

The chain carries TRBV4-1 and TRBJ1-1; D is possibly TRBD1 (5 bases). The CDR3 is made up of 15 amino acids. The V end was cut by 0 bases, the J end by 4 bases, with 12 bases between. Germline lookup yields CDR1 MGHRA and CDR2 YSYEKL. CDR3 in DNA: TGCGCCAGCAGCCAAGATCGGGGGGGGACCACTGAAGCTTTCTTT. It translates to CASSQDRGGTTEAFF.

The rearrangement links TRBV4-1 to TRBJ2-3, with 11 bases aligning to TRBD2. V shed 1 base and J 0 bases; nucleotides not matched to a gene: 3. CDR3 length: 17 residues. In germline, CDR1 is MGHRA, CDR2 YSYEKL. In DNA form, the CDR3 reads TGCGCCAGCAGCCAAGGGTGGACTAGCGGGAGCACAGATACGCAGTATTTT. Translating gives CASSQGWTSGSTDTQYF.

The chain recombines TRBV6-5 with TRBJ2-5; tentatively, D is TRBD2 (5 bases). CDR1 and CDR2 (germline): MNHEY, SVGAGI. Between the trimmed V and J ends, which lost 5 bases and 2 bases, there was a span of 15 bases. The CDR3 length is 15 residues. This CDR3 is CASSNIPGSQETQYF. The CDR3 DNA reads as TGTGCCAGCAGTAACATTCCGGGATCACAAGAGACCCAGTACTTC.

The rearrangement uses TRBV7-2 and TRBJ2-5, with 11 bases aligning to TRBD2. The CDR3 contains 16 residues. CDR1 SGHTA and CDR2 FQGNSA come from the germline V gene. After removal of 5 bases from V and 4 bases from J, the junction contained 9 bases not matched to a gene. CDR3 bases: TGTGCCAGCAGCGCACTAGCGGGAGCGGTATTAGAGACCCAGTACTTC. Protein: CASSALAGAVLETQYF.

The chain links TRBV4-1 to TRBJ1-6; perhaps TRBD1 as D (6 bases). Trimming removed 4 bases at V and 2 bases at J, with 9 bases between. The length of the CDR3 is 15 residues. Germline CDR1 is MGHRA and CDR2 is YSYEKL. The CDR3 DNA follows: TGCGCCAGCAGCCTCAACAGGGCCTATAATTCACCCCTCCACTTT. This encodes CASSLNRAYNSPLHF.

CDR3 protein: CASSQERPPEYQETQYF. In DNA form, the CDR3 reads TGCGCCAGCAGCCAAGAGAGGCCCCCAGAGTACCAAGAGACCCAGTACTTC. The gene calls are TRBV4-1 and TRBJ2-5; no clear D. Germline V gives CDR1 MGHRA, CDR2 YSYEKL. Between the trimmed V and J ends, which lost 0 bases and 0 bases, there was a span of 14 bases. This CDR3 comprises 17 residues.

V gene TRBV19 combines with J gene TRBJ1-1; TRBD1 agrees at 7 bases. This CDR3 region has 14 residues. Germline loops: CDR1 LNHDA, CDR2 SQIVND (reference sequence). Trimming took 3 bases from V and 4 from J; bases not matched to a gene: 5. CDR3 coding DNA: TGTGCCAGTAGTATGAGGAACAGGGGCACTGAAGCTTTCTTT. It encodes CASSMRNRGTEAFF.

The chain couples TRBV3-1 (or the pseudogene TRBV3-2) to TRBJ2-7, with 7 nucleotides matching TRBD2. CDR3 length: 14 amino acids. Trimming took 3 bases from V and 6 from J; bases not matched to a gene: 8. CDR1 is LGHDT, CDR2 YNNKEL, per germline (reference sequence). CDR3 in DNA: TGTGCCAGCAGCCACTGGACTAGTATCGGCGAGCAGTACTTC. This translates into CASSHWTSIGEQYF.

As DNA, the CDR3 is TGTGCCATCAGTGAGTTTCTCCAGGGGGCACGGTCACCCCTCCACTTT. Amino acids: CAISEFLQGARSPLHF. The chain links TRBV10-3 to TRBJ1-6; TRBD1 matches 8 bases. CDR3 length: 16 amino acids. The germline V gene encodes CDR1 ENHRY and CDR2 SYGVKD. V lost 1 base, J lost 10 bases, and 9 bases stayed unmatched.

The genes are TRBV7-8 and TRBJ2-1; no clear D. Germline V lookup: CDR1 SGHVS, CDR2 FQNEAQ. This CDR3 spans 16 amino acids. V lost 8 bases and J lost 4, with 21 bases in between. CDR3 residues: CASYGRDQISYNEQFF. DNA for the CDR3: TGTGCCAGCTATGGGCGCGACCAGATATCGTACAATGAGCAGTTCTTC. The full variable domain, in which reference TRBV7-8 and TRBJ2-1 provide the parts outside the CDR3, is GAGVSQSPRYKVAKRGQDVALRCDPISGHVSLFWYQQALGQGPEFLTYFQNEAQLDKSGLPSDRFFAERPEGSVSTLKIQRTQQEDSAVYLCASYGRDQISYNEQFFGPGTRLTVL.

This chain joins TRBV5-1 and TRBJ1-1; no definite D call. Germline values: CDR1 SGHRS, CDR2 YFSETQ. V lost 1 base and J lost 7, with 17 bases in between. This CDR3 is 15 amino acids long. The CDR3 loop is CASSLLAPGGNEAFF. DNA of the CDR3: TGCGCCAGCAGCTTGTTGGCGCCAGGCGGGAATGAAGCTTTCTTT.

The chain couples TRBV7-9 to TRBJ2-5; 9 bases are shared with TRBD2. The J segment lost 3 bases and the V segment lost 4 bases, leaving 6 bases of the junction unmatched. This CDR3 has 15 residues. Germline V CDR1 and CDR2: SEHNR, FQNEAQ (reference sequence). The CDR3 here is CASSSRRTSEETQYF. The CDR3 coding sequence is TGTGCCAGCAGCTCGCGCAGGACTAGCGAAGAGACCCAGTACTTC.

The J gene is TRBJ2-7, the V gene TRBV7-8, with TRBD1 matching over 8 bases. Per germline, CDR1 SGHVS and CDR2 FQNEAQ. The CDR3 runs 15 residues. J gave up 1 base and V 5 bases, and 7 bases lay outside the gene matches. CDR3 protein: CASSPLQGESYEQYF. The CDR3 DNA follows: TGTGCCAGCAGCCCACTACAGGGGGAGTCCTACGAGCAGTACTTC.

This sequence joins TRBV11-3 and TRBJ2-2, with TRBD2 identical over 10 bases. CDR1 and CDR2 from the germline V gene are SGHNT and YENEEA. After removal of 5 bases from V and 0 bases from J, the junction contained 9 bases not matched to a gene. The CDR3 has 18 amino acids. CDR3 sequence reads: CASSPWGLAGANTGELFF. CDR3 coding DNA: TGTGCCAGCAGCCCCTGGGGGCTAGCGGGGGCGAACACCGGGGAGCTGTTTTTT.

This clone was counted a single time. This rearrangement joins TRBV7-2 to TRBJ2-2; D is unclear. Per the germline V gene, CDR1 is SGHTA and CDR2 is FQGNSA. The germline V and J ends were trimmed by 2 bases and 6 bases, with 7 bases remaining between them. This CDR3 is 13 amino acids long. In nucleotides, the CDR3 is TGTGCCAGCAGCTTACGCCTACCCGGGGAGCTGTTTTTT. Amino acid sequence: CASSLRLPGELFF.

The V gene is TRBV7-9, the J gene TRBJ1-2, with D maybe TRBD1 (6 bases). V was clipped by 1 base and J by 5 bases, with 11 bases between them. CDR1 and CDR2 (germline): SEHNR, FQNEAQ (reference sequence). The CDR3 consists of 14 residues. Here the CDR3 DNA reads TGTGCCAGCAGCTTAGGATCAACAGGGTATGGCTACACCTTC. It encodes CASSLGSTGYGYTF.

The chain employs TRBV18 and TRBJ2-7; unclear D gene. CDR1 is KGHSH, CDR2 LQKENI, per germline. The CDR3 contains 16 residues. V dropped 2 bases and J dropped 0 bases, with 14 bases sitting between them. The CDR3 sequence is CASSPEAPMNSYEQYF. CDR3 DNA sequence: TGTGCCAGCTCACCAGAAGCCCCTATGAACTCCTACGAGCAGTACTTC. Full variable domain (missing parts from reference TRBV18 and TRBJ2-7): NAGVMQNPRHLVRRRGQEARLRCSPMKGHSHVYWYRQLPEEGLKFMVYLQKENIIDESGMPKERFSAEFPKEGPSILRIQQVVRGDSAAYFCASSPEAPMNSYEQYFGPGTRLTVT.